One and the same sample provided the 17 T cell receptor beta chains below, sequenced in a study of T cell repertoires in cytomegalovirus infection. TCRdb passed the reads through MiXCR, listing each CDR3 protein once. The data show approximately 910,000 distinct CDR3 sequences, around 32% seen once. The antigens these receptors bind are not known. The starting material was cultured CD8+ T cells from PBMCs, obtained from culture after CMV antigen stimulation. The receptors derive from a human donor in good health (CMV status not recorded). Some clones in this sample may be carry-over from other donors' samples.

Of note for this clonotype: Relative to the germline gene, one junction end is altered; a read error may explain this. The chain uses TRBV5-5 and TRBJ1-1, with D perhaps TRBD1 (5 bases). This CDR3 has 14 amino acids. Per the germline V gene, CDR1 is SGHKS and CDR2 is YYEKEE (reference sequence). The CDR3 region is CANSLDSGFAEAFF. The DNA for the CDR3 is TGTGCCAACAGCTTGGATTCAGGGTTCGCTGAAGCTTTCTTT.

This clonotype was seen only a few times. The gene calls are TRBV7-9 and TRBJ1-1; D may be TRBD1 (6 bases). Germline V gene lookup returns CDR1 SEHNR and CDR2 FQNEAQ (reference sequence). This CDR3 contains 14 residues. Trimming shortened V by 1 base and J by 13 bases, and 19 bases separated the two germline ends. CDR3 coding DNA: TGTGCCAGCAGCTTAGGTGAGGGTGACAAGGGGGATTTCTTT. It translates to CASSLGEGDKGDFF.

This chain links TRBV4-1 with TRBJ1-5; 12 bases fit TRBD1. Germline loops: CDR1 MGHRA, CDR2 YSYEKL. V shed 4 bases and J 6 bases; nucleotides not matched to a gene: 4. The CDR3 spans 15 residues. The DNA for the CDR3 is TGCGCCAGCAGCCCGGGACAGGGGGCAGGTCAGCCCCAGCATTTT. Translating it yields CASSPGQGAGQPQHF.

This clonotype was detected a few times. The J gene is TRBJ2-7, the V gene TRBV28; D gene uncertain. The CDR3 consists of 14 residues. V lost 6 bases, J lost 2 bases, and 14 bases lay in between. CDR1 and CDR2 from the germline V gene are MDHEN and SYDVKM. The CDR3: CASSSNRYPYEQYV. In DNA, the CDR3 is TGTGCCAGCAGCTCTAATAGGTACCCCTACGAGCAGTACGTC.

This clonotype was counted a few times. V gene TRBV7-8 combines with J gene TRBJ2-3; 8 bases agree with TRBD2. The CDR3 is made up of 17 amino acids. J lost 3 bases, V lost 1 base, and 9 bases had no gene match. CDR1 and CDR2 (germline): SGHVS, FQNEAQ. In DNA, the CDR3 is TGTGCCAGCAGCTTAGGCGGGGGGATGTCGGGGACAGATACGCAGTATTTT. It codes for CASSLGGGMSGTDTQYF. The full variable domain, with the rest looked up from reference TRBV7-8 and TRBJ2-3, is GAGVSQSPRYKVAKRGQDVALRCDPISGHVSLFWYQQALGQGPEFLTYFQNEAQLDKSGLPSDRFFAERPEGSVSTLKIQRTQQEDSAVYLCASSLGGGMSGTDTQYFGPGTRLTVL.

This clonotype was seen a handful of times. This chain connects TRBV5-5 to TRBJ1-2; no clear D. This CDR3 is built from 15 residues. Looked up from germline, CDR1 is SGHKS and CDR2 is YYEKEE (reference sequence). V shed 0 bases and J shed 4 bases, with 13 bases lying between them. CDR3 protein: CASSLEYGGPYGYTF. The CDR3 nucleotides read TGTGCCAGCAGCTTGGAGTACGGCGGGCCCTATGGCTACACCTTC.

This chain links TRBV27 with TRBJ1-5, with D maybe TRBD1 (5 bases). Between the trimmed V and J ends, which lost 3 bases and 5 bases, there was a span of 11 bases. The CDR3 extends over 14 amino acids. Looked up from germline, CDR1 is MNHEY and CDR2 is SMNVEV (reference sequence). The CDR3 reads CASSFLGDYQPQHF. The CDR3 DNA reads TGTGCCAGCAGTTTTTTGGGGGACTATCAGCCCCAGCATTTT.

This clonotype showed up just a few times. The V and J genes are TRBV19 and TRBJ2-3, with 11 bases fitting TRBD2. CDR1 is LNHDA and CDR2 is SQIVND in the germline V gene (reference sequence). The V and J ends lost 5 bases and 5 bases, in that order; junction bases with no gene match: 6. The CDR3 contains 15 residues. CDR3 DNA: TGTGCCAGTAGTGCTAGCGGGGGGCATGGAGATACGCAGTATTTT. Translating it yields CASSASGGHGDTQYF.

The rearrangement joins TRBV7-9 to TRBJ2-7; D ambiguous. Trimming pared 6 bases from V and 3 bases from J, leaving 21 bases between. Germline CDR1 is SEHNR and CDR2 is FQNEAQ (reference sequence). The CDR3 loop spans 16 amino acids. The CDR3 reads CASSTLTFPSNYEQYF. For the CDR3, the DNA is TGTGCCAGCAGTACTTTGACATTCCCCTCAAACTACGAGCAGTACTTC. Full variable domain (remainder filled in from reference TRBV7-9 and TRBJ2-7): DTGVSQNPRHKITKRGQNVTFRCDPISEHNRLYWYRQTLGQGPEFLTYFQNEAQLEKSRLLSDRFSAERPKGSFSTLEIQRTEQGDSAMYLCASSTLTFPSNYEQYFGPGTRLTVT.

The V call is TRBV7-8, the J call TRBJ2-7, with unresolved D. From germline, CDR1 is SGHVS and CDR2 FQNEAQ. The CDR3 has 14 residues. V lost 5 bases and J lost 0, with 11 bases in between. CDR3 residues: CASSLARNSYEQYV. The CDR3 DNA reads TGTGCCAGCAGCCTCGCTCGGAACTCCTACGAGCAGTACGTC.

This clonotype has only a few counts. The J gene is TRBJ2-7, the V gene TRBV19; weak D call: TRBD1 (7 bases). The CDR3 runs to 16 residues. CDR1 LNHDA and CDR2 SQIVND come from the germline V gene (reference sequence). The V end lost 6 bases, the J end lost 2 bases, and 20 bases lay between the germline ends. CDR3 protein: CASSQPAGQLTYEQYF. The CDR3 DNA is TGTGCCAGTAGCCAACCGGCGGGACAGCTAACCTACGAGCAGTACTTC.

In regard to this clonotype: It may be a read error: a sequence one base away is much more abundant. J is TRBJ1-5 and V is TRBV28; D call uncertain. This CDR3 spans 16 amino acids. CDR1 and CDR2 from the germline V gene are MDHEN and SYDVKM. Here the CDR3 reads CANSFRHGRRNQPQHF. The CDR3 DNA follows: TGTGCCAACAGTTTTCGTCACGGGAGGCGCAATCAGCCCCAGCATTTT.

The J gene is TRBJ2-3, the V gene TRBV5-3; possible D gene TRBD2, 6 bases. TRBV5-3 is an open reading frame, and its role is uncertain. The length of the CDR3 is 17 residues. Deletions cut 8 bases from V and 2 bases from J, with 24 bases between. The CDR3 DNA follows: TGTGCCAGCAGCCCCCTCCTAGCGCTGTCCCTCACAGATACGCAGTATTTT. As protein: CASSPLLALSLTDTQYF.

This clonotype appeared many times. The chain uses TRBV7-6 and TRBJ2-1; D is possibly TRBD1 (6 bases). This CDR3 is built from 16 residues. V lost 3 bases to trimming and J lost 1 base, with 13 bases between them. Germline values: CDR1 SGHVS, CDR2 FNYEAQ. The CDR3, as DNA: TGTGCCAGCAGCTTGACCGAGACAGGATCCTACAATGAGCAGTTCTTC. Translation: CASSLTETGSYNEQFF.

V gene TRBV27 combines with J gene TRBJ2-7; the D is unclear. From germline, CDR1 is MNHEY and CDR2 SMNVEV (reference sequence). The CDR3 consists of 11 residues. V was cut by 10 bases and J by 4 bases, with 11 bases left in between. CDR3 sequence (DNA): TGTGCCATCGGCGGAGCTTACGAGCAGTACTTC. This translates into CAIGGAYEQYF.

The chain employs TRBV6-2 or TRBV6-3 and TRBJ2-3; TRBD2 matches at 10 bases. With 3 bases clipped from V and 2 bases from J, the junction kept 11 bases outside the gene matches. Germline V gives CDR1 MNHEY, CDR2 SVGEGT. The CDR3 has 18 residues. CDR3 sequence (DNA): TGTGCCAGCAGTTATGGGTCTAGCGGGGGCCCTTACACAGATACGCAGTATTTT. Amino acid sequence: CASSYGSSGGPYTDTQYF.

The table lists this clonotype with many counts. V and J are TRBV7-6 and TRBJ2-1; D is uncertain. The V gene lost 3 bases and the J gene lost 8 bases, with 11 bases spanning the gap. The CDR3 consists of 13 residues. The germline CDR1 and CDR2 sequences are SGHVS and FNYEAQ. The CDR3 nucleotides read TGTGCCAGCAGCTTCGATGTGAGTTATGAGCAGTTCTTC. Protein product: CASSFDVSYEQFF.